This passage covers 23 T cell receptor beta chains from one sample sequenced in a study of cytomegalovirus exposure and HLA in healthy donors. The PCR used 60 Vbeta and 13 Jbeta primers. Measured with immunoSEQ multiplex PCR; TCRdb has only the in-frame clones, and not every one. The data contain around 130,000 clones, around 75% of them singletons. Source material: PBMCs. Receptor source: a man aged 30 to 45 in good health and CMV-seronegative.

In DNA, the CDR3 is TGTGCCAGCAGTGACAGGGTGGTGAGGCCCCAGCATTTT. Translation: CASSDRVVRPQHF. The chain combines TRBV28 with TRBJ1-5, with 7 bases identical to TRBD1. From germline, CDR1 is MDHEN and CDR2 SYDVKM. After removal of 5 bases from V and 9 bases from J, the junction contained 7 bases not matched to a gene. This CDR3 region has 13 residues.

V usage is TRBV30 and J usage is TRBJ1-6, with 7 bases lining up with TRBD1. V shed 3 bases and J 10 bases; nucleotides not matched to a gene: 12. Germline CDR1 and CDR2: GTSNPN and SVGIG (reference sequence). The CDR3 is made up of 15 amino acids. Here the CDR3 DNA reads TGTGCCTGGAGGGGTACCTCCAGGGGGGAGTCACCCCTCCACTTT. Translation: CAWRGTSRGESPLHF.

CDR3 sequence (DNA): TGTGCCAGCAGCCCACAGGGATCCGGGGAGCTGTTTTTT. Its protein is CASSPQGSGELFF. V usage is TRBV7-8 and J usage is TRBJ2-2, with D possibly being TRBD1 (6 bases). The CDR3 extends over 13 amino acids. V was clipped by 5 bases and J by 6 bases, with 10 bases between them. Germline assignment: CDR1 SGHVS and CDR2 FQNEAQ.

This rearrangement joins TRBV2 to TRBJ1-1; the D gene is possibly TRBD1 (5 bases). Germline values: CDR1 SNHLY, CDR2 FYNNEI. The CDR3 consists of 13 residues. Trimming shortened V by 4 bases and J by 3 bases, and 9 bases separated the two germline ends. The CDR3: CASSVAGYTEAFF. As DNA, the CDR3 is TGTGCCAGCAGTGTCGCAGGGTACACTGAAGCTTTCTTT.

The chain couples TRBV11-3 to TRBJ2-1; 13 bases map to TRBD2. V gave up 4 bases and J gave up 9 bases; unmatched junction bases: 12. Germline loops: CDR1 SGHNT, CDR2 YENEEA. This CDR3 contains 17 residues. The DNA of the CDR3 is TGTGCCAGCAGCTCCGGGGCGGTTACTAGCGGGGGGGCTGAGCAGTTCTTC. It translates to CASSSGAVTSGGAEQFF.

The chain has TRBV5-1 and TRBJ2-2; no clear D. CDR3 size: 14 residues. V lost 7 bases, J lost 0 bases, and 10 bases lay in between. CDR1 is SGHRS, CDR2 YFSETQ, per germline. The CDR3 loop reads CASRTEPNTGELFF. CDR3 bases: TGCGCCAGCCGAACAGAGCCGAACACCGGGGAGCTGTTTTTT. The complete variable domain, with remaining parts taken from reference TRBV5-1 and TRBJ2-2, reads KAGVTQTPRYLIKTRGQQVTLSCSPISGHRSVSWYQQTPGQGLQFLFEYFSETQRNKGNFPGRFSGRQFSNSRSEMNVSTLELGDSALYLCASRTEPNTGELFFGEGSRLTVL.

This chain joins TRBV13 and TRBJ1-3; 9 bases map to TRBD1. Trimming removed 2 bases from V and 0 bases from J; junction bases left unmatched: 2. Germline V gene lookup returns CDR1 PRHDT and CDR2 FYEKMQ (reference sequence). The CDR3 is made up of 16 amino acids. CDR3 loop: CASSLMGQGSGNTIYF. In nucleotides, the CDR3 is TGTGCCAGCAGCTTAATGGGACAGGGCTCTGGAAACACCATATATTTT.

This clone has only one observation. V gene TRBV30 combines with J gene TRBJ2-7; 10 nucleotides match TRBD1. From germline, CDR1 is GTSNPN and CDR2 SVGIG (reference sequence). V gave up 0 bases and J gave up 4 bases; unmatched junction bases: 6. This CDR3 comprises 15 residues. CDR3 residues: CAWSVAGQGTYEQYF. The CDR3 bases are TGTGCCTGGAGTGTAGCGGGACAGGGGACATACGAGCAGTACTTC.

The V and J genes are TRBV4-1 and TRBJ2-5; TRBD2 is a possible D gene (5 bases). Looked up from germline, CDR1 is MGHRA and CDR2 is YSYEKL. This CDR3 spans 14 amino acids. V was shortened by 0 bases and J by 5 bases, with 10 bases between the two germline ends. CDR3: CASSQDRRGETQYF. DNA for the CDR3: TGCGCCAGCAGCCAAGATCGAAGAGGGGAGACCCAGTACTTC.

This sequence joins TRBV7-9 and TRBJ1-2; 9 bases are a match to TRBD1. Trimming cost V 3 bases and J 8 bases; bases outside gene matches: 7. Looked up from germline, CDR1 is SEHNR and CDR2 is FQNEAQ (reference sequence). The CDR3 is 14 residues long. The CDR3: CASSLIQGARGYTF. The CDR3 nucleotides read TGTGCCAGCAGCTTGATACAGGGGGCACGGGGCTACACCTTC.

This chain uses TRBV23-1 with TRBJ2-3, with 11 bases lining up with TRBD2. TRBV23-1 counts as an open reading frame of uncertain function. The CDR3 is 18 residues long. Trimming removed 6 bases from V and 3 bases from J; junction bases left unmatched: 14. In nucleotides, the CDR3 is TGCGCCAGCAGGCAAGGGTTACTAGCGGGGGTTTTGACAGATACGCAGTATTTT. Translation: CASRQGLLAGVLTDTQYF.

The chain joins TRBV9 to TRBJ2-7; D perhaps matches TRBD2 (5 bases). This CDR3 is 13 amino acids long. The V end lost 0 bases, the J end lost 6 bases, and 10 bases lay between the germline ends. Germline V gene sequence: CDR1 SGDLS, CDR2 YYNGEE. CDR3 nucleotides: TGTGCCAGCAGCGTAGTTGGCAGCGGCGAGCAGTACTTC. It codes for CASSVVGSGEQYF. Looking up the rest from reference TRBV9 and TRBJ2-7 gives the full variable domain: DSGVTQTPKHLITATGQRVTLRCSPRSGDLSVYWYQQSLDQGLQFLIQYYNGEERAKGNILERFSAQQFPDLHSELNLSSLELGDSALYFCASSVVGSGEQYFGPGTRLTVT.

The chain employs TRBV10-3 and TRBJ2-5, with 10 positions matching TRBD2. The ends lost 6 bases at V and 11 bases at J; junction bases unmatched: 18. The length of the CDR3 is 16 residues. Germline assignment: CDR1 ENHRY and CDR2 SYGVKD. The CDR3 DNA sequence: TGTGCCATCAGCAAGACTAATAGCGGGGGGCCGCCTAAACAGTACTTC. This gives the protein CAISKTNSGGPPKQYF.

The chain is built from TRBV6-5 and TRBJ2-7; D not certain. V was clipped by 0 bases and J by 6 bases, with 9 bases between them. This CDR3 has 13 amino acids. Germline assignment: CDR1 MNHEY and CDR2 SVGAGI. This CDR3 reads CASSYSGPGEQYF. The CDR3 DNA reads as TGTGCCAGCAGTTACTCGGGCCCTGGCGAGCAGTACTTC.

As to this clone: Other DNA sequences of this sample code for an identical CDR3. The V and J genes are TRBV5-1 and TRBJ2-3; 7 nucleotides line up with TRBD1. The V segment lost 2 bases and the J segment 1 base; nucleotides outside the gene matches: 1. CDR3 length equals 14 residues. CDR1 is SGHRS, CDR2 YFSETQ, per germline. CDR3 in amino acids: CASSLQGRTDTQYF. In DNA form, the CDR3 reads TGCGCCAGCAGCTTACAGGGGCGCACAGATACGCAGTATTTT.

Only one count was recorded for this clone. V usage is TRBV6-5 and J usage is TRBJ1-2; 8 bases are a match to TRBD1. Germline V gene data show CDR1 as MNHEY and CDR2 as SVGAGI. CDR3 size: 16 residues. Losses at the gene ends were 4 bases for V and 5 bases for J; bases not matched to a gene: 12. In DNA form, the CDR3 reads TGTGCCAGCAGTTTCCTCAACAGGGGGGAGATGTATGGCTACACCTTC. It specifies CASSFLNRGEMYGYTF.

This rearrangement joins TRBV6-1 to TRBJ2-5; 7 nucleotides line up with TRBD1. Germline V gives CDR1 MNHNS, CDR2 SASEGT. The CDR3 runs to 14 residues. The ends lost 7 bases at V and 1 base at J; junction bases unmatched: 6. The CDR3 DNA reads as TGTGCCAGCACCTTACGGGACAGCCAAGAGACCCAGTACTTC. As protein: CASTLRDSQETQYF.

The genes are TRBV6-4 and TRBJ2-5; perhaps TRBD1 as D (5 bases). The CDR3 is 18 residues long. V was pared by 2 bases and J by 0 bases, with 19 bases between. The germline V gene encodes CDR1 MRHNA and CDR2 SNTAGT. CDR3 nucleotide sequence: TGTGCCAGCAGTGACGGGTCCGCCGGACAAACGTACCAAGAGACCCAGTACTTC. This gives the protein CASSDGSAGQTYQETQYF.

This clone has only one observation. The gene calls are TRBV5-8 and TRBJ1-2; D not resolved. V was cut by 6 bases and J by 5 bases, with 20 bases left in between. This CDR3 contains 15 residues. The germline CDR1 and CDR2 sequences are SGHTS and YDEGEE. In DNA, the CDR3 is TGTGCCAGCACCCTGACGCTCTCAGGCCAATATGGCTACACCTTC. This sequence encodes CASTLTLSGQYGYTF.

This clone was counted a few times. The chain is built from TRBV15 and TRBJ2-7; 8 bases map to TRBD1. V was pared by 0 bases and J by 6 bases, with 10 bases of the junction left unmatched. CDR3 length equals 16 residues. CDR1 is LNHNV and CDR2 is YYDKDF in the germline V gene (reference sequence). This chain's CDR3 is CATSREDRALPLEQYF. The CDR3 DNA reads TGTGCCACCAGCAGAGAGGACAGGGCCTTACCTCTCGAGCAGTACTTC.

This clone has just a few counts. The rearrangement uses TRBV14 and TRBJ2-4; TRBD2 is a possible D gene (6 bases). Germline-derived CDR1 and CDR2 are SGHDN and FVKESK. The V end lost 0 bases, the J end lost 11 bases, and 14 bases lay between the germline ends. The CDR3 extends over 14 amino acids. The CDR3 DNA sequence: TGTGCCAGCAGCCAAGATCTCGCGGGGACCCTTCAGTACTTC. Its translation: CASSQDLAGTLQYF.

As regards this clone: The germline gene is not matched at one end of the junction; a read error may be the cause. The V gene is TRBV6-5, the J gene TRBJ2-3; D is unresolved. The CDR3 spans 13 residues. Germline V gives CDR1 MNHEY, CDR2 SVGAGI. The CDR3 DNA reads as TGTGCCAGCAGCTACTCCCTACCAGATACGCAGTATTTT. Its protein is CASSYSLPDTQYF.

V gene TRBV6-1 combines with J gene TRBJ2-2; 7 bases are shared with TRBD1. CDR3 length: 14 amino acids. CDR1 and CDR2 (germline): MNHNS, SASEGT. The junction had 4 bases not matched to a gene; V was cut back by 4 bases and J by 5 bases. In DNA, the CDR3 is TGTGCCAGCAGTGCCTCGACAGGGACCGGGGAGCTGTTTTTT. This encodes CASSASTGTGELFF.